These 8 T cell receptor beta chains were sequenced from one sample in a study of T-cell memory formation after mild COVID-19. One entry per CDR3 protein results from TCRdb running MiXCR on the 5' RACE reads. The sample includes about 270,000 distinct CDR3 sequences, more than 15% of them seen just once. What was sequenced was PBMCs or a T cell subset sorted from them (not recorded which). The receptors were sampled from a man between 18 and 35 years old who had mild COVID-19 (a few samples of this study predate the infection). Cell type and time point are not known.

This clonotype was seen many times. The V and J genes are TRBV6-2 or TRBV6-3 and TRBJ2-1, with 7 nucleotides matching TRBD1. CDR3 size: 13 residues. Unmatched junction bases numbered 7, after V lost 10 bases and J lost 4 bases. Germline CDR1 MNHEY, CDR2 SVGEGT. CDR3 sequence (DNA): TGTGCCATATCCGGGACAGAATACAATGAGCAGTTCTTC. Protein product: CAISGTEYNEQFF.

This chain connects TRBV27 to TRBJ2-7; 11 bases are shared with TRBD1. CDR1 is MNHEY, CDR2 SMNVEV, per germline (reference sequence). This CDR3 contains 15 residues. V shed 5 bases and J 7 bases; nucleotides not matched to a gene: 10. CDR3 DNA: TGTGCCAGCAGTCCGGTGGGGACAGGGGGTGGAGAGCAGTACGTC. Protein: CASSPVGTGGGEQYV.

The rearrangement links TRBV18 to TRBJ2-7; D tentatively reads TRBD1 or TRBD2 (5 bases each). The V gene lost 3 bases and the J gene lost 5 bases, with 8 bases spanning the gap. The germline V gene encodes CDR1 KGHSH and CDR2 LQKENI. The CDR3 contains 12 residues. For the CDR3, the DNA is TGTGCCAGCTCACCTCAGGGAGACGAGCAGTACTTC. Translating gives CASSPQGDEQYF.

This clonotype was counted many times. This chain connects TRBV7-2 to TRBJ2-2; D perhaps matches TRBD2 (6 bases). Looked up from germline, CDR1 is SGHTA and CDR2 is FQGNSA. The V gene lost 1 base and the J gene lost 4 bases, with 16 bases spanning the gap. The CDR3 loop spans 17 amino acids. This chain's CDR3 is CASSLVRLAFSTGELFF. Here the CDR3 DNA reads TGTGCCAGCAGCTTAGTCCGGCTAGCGTTCAGCACCGGGGAGCTGTTTTTT.

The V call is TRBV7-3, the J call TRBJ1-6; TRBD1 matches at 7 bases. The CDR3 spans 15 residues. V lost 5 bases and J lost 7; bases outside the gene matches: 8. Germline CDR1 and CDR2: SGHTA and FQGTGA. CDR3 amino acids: CASSLGPGQNSPLHF. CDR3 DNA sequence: TGTGCCAGCAGCCTGGGGCCGGGACAGAATTCACCCCTCCACTTT.

The CDR3 loop reads CASSSNLLGRSYNEKLFF. DNA for the CDR3: TGTGCCAGCAGCTCGAACCTACTCGGCAGGTCGTATAATGAAAAACTGTTTTTT. The genes are TRBV7-9 and TRBJ1-4, with no clear D. V was cut by 4 bases and J by 4 bases, with 22 bases left in between. The CDR3 spans 18 residues. CDR1 and CDR2 (germline): SEHNR, FQNEAQ (reference sequence).

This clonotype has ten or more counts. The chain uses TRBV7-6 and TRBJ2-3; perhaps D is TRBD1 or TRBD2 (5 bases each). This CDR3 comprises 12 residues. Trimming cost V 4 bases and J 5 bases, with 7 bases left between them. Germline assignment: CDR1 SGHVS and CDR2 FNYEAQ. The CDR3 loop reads CASSSRGDTQYF. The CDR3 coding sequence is TGTGCCAGCAGCTCGAGGGGAGATACGCAGTATTTT.

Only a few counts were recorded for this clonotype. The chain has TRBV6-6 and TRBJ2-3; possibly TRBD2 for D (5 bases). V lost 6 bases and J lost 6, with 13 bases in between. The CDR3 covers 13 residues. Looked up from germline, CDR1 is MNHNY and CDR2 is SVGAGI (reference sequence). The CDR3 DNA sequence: TGTGCCAGCAGGCCTCCACCGGGGGATACGCAGTATTTT. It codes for CASRPPPGDTQYF.